These T cell receptor beta chains were read from a single sample in a study of T cell responses to AZD1222 COVID-19 vaccine. Sequencing used immunoSEQ multiplex PCR; TCRdb keeps in-frame clones, though not all of them. The sample has approximately 120,000 clones, 84% seen once; the top ten hold about 27%. This material consisted of peripheral blood, taken 28 days after the second AZD1222 dose. These receptors were taken from an adult who received the AZD1222 COVID-19 vaccine. Each CDR3 is given with its conserved first and last residue. The D gene is left open where the match is weak. Clone size is not always given. Where it is, it says once, few, many or a class for expanded clones.

j_call | v_call | d_call | clone_size | cdr3_aa | cdr3_nt
TRBJ1-2 | TRBV29-1 | . | . | CSVAAIWGYTF | TGCAGCGTTGCGGCGATCTGGGGCTACACCTTC
TRBJ1-1 | TRBV7-2 | . | . | CASSLVNFGRKNTEAFF | TGTGCCAGCAGCTTAGTAAATTTTGGACGGAAGAACACTGAAGCTTTCTTT
TRBJ1-1 | TRBV7-9 | . | once | CASRNVENTEAFF | TGTGCCAGCAGAAACGTGGAGAACACTGAAGCTTTCTTT
TRBJ1-3 | TRBV28 | . | once | CASSSVGRLNGNTIYF | TGTGCCAGCAGTTCGGTAGGGAGGTTGAACGGAAACACCATATATTTT
TRBJ1-4 | TRBV27 | . | . | CASSEEGGEKLFF | TGTGCCAGCAGTGAGGAGGGGGGTGAAAAACTGTTTTTT
TRBJ1-4 | TRBV5-1 | TRBD1 | . | CASSRISGGTNEKLFF | TGCGCCAGCAGCAGAATCTCAGGGGGCACTAATGAAAAACTGTTTTTT
TRBJ2-3 | TRBV11-3 | . | once | CASSFGPGTDTQYF | TGTGCCAGCAGCTTCGGCCCTGGCACAGATACGCAGTATTTT
TRBJ1-5 | TRBV7-2 | TRBD1 | few | CASRLSTGVPTQHF | TGTGCCAGCAGGCTCTCCACAGGGGTTCCGACCCAGCATTTT
TRBJ2-3 | TRBV7-9 | . | . | CASSSGYSGSYTQYF | TGTGCCAGCAGCTCCGGGTACTCGGGGTCATATACGCAGTATTTT
TRBJ2-2 | TRBV3-1/TRBV3-2 | . | . | CASSQGSVGANTGELFF | TGTGCCAGCAGCCAAGGGTCGGTGGGGGCGAACACCGGGGAGCTGTTTTTT
TRBJ1-2 | TRBV7-8 | . | . | CASSRGDHTGGGYTF | TGTGCCAGCAGCCGAGGGGACCACACGGGGGGTGGCTACACCTTC
TRBJ2-1 | TRBV6-1 | . | . | CASSDNRGVYNEQFF | TGTGCCAGCAGTGATAACCGCGGGGTCTACAATGAGCAGTTCTTC
TRBJ1-5 | TRBV4-2 | . | . | CASSQDQHQPQHF | TGTGCCAGCAGTCAAGACCAGCATCAGCCCCAGCATTTT
TRBJ2-3 | TRBV11-2 | . | . | CASTDPRSRSTDTQYF | TGTGCCAGCACCGACCCCAGGAGTCGATCCACAGATACGCAGTATTTT
TRBJ2-7 | TRBV5-1 | . | once | CASSLAKGDYEQYF | TGCGCCAGCAGCTTGGCGAAGGGAGACTACGAGCAGTACTTC
TRBJ1-1 | TRBV3-1/TRBV3-2 | . | . | CASSQDGTAYPMMNTEAFF | TGTGCCAGCAGCCAAGATGGCACAGCCTACCCAATGATGAACACTGAAGCTTTCTTT
TRBJ2-7 | TRBV5-1 | . | . | CASSLEGNYEQYF | TGCGCCAGCAGCTTGGAGGGCAACTACGAGCAGTACTTC
TRBJ2-3 | TRBV19 | TRBD1 | . | CASSALETGPDTQYF | TGTGCCAGTAGCGCCTTAGAGACAGGGCCAGATACGCAGTATTTT
TRBJ1-2 | TRBV6-6 | TRBD1 | once | CASSRDRVYGYTF | TGTGCCAGCAGCCGGGACAGGGTCTATGGCTACACCTTC
TRBJ1-1 | TRBV7-4 | . | . | CASSLKHIPMNTEAFF | TGTGCCAGCAGCTTAAAGCACATCCCGATGAACACTGAAGCTTTCTTT
TRBJ2-1 | TRBV5-1 | TRBD2 | once | CASSRGASGGFDNEQFF | TGCGCCAGCAGCCGAGGGGCTAGCGGGGGGTTCGACAATGAGCAGTTCTTC
TRBJ2-4 | TRBV5-5 | . | . | CASSVSRAGGNIQYF | TGTGCCAGCAGCGTTTCGCGGGCAGGGGGGAACATTCAGTACTTC
TRBJ1-1 | TRBV7-9 | TRBD1 | . | CASSGRGGTEAFF | TGTGCCAGCAGCGGCAGGGGGGGCACTGAAGCTTTCTTT
TRBJ1-2 | TRBV28 | . | few | CASSSDGYGYTF | TGTGCCAGCAGTTCCGATGGCTATGGCTACACCTTC
TRBJ2-7 | TRBV28 | . | . | CASSLSDRSYEQYF | TGTGCCAGCAGTTTGTCGGACAGATCCTACGAGCAGTACTTC
TRBJ1-1 | TRBV11-3 | . | once | CASSPGTASNTEAFF | TGTGCCAGCAGCCCCGGGACGGCGAGTAACACTGAAGCTTTCTTT
TRBJ2-7 | TRBV7-9 | . | . | CASSLLTTTYEQYF | TGTGCCAGCAGCTTACTGACGACAACCTACGAGCAGTACTTC
TRBJ2-3 | TRBV9 | TRBD1 | . | CASGQGAWDTQYF | TGTGCCAGTGGACAGGGGGCTTGGGATACGCAGTATTTT
TRBJ2-1 | TRBV7-3 | TRBD2 | . | CASSKGLANEQFF | TGTGCCAGCAGCAAGGGACTAGCAAATGAGCAGTTCTTC
TRBJ2-6 | TRBV11-2 | . | . | CASSLEGGHSGANVLTF | TGTGCCAGCAGCTTAGAGGGGGGACACTCTGGGGCCAACGTCCTGACTTTC
TRBJ1-1 | TRBV18 | TRBD1 | . | CASSELGQGAAEAFF | TGTGCCAGCTCCGAACTCGGACAGGGGGCAGCTGAAGCTTTCTTT
TRBJ2-2 | TRBV6-2/TRBV6-3 | TRBD2 | . | CASSPRGGTNTGELFF | TGTGCCAGCAGTCCGCGGGGGGGCACGAACACCGGGGAGCTGTTTTTT
TRBJ1-4 | TRBV19 | . | few | CASRSGVTNEKLFF | TGTGCCAGTAGGTCCGGAGTTACAAATGAAAAACTGTTTTTT
TRBJ2-7 | TRBV6-5 | . | . | CASSTQGPEQYF | TGTGCCAGCAGTACCCAGGGACCCGAGCAGTACTTC
TRBJ2-1 | TRBV6-2/TRBV6-3 | TRBD1 | few | CASSYRGQGSRDEQFF | TGTGCCAGCAGTTACCGGGGACAGGGGAGTCGCGATGAGCAGTTCTTC
TRBJ1-1 | TRBV5-4 | TRBD1 | . | CASSLVTGELEAFF | TGTGCCAGCAGCTTGGTGACAGGGGAACTTGAAGCTTTCTTT
TRBJ1-2 | TRBV6-2/TRBV6-3 | . | . | CASTPTGTRGYTF | TGTGCCAGCACCCCCACCGGAACTCGTGGCTACACCTTC
TRBJ2-2 | TRBV18 | . | . | CASSPLNTGELFF | TGTGCCAGCTCACCACTGAACACCGGGGAGCTGTTTTTT
TRBJ2-6 | TRBV9 | . | . | CASSASSGANVLTF | TGTGCCAGCAGCGCTAGCTCTGGGGCCAACGTCCTGACTTTC
TRBJ1-1 | TRBV6-2/TRBV6-3 | TRBD1 | . | CASSYPLGTGVRGNTEAFF | TGTGCCAGCAGTTACCCACTGGGGACAGGGGTAAGGGGAAACACTGAAGCTTTCTTT
TRBJ2-7 | TRBV14 | TRBD1 | once | CASSHHQDRDYEQYF | TGTGCCAGCAGCCACCATCAGGACAGGGACTACGAGCAGTACTTC
TRBJ1-2 | TRBV9 | . | . | CASSGNYGYTF | TGTGCCAGCAGCGGGAACTATGGCTACACCTTC
TRBJ1-6 | TRBV18 | TRBD1 | few | CASSPLRGSDSPLHF | TGTGCCAGCTCACCACTCAGGGGGTCGGATTCACCCCTCCACTTT
TRBJ1-6 | TRBV4-1 | . | . | CASSPRGSPLHF | TGCGCCAGCAGCCCCCGCGGGTCACCCCTCCACTTT
TRBJ1-2 | TRBV2 | TRBD1 | . | CASSGTGGIYGYTF | TGTGCCAGCAGTGGAACAGGGGGGATCTATGGCTACACCTTC
TRBJ2-1 | TRBV19 | TRBD2 | . | CASSMQTSGGRNEQFF | TGTGCCAGTAGTATGCAGACTAGCGGGGGGCGCAATGAGCAGTTCTTC
TRBJ2-7 | TRBV6-2/TRBV6-3 | . | . | CASSYSRTLVF | TGTGCCAGCAGTTATTCCAGGACGCTAGTCTTC
TRBJ2-3 | TRBV6-4 | . | . | CASSEGGNTDTQYF | TGTGCCAGCAGTGAAGGGGGGAACACAGATACGCAGTATTTT
TRBJ2-7 | TRBV30 | . | . | CACIRDTEQYF | TGTGCCTGCATCCGGGACACCGAGCAGTACTTC
TRBJ2-7 | TRBV3-1/TRBV3-2 | TRBD1 | . | CASSRRTGGDYEQYF | TGTGCCAGCAGCCGCCGGACAGGGGGGGACTACGAGCAGTACTTC
TRBJ1-2 | TRBV27 | . | . | CASSSVGRANYGYTF | TGTGCCAGCAGTTCTGTGGGTCGAGCTAACTATGGCTACACCTTC
TRBJ2-1 | TRBV5-8 | . | . | CASSPEGLYNEQFF | TGTGCCAGCAGCCCGGAGGGGTTATACAATGAGCAGTTCTTC
TRBJ2-5 | TRBV25-1 | . | . | CASSIYGETQYF | TGTGCCAGCAGTATTTACGGGGAGACCCAGTACTTC
TRBJ2-5 | TRBV7-2 | . | . | CASSSTSWGETQYF | TGTGCCAGCAGCTCTACATCTTGGGGAGAGACCCAGTACTTC
TRBJ1-1 | TRBV24-1 | . | . | CATSDSMDIPMNTEAFF | TGTGCCACCAGTGATTCTATGGACATTCCCATGAACACTGAAGCTTTCTTT
TRBJ1-2 | TRBV6-5 | TRBD1 | once | CASSYSWDRGGYTF | TGTGCCAGCAGTTACTCCTGGGACAGGGGAGGCTACACCTTC
TRBJ2-4 | TRBV2 | . | . | CASRKGLRDKNIQYF | TGTGCCAGCAGGAAGGGGCTCCGGGACAAAAACATTCAGTACTTC
TRBJ1-4 | TRBV12-3/TRBV12-4 | . | . | CASSWSDYEKLFF | TGTGCCAGCAGTTGGTCAGACTATGAAAAACTGTTTTTT
TRBJ2-6 | TRBV7-2 | TRBD1 | . | CASSWTGAGANVLTF | TGTGCCAGCAGCTGGACAGGGGCTGGGGCCAACGTCCTGACTTTC
TRBJ1-1 | TRBV7-2 | . | . | CASSAGMDTEAFF | TGTGCCAGCAGCGCCGGGATGGACACTGAAGCTTTCTTT